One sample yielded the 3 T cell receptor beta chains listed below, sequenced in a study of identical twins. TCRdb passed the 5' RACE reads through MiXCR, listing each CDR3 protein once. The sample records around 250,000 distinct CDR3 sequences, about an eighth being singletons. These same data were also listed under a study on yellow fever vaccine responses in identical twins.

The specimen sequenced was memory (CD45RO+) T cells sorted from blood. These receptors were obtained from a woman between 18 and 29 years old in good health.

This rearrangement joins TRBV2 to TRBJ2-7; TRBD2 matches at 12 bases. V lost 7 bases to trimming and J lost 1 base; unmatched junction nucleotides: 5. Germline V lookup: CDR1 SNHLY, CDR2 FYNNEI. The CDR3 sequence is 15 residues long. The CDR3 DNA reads TGTGCCAGCATCCCGACTAGCGGGGGTTCCTACGAGCAGTACTTC. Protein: CASIPTSGGSYEQYF.

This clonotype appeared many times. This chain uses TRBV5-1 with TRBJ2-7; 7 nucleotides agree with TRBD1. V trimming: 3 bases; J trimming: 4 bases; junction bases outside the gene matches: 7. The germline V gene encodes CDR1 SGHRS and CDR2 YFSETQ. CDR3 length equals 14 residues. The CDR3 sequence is CASSYDRERYEQYF. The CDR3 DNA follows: TGCGCCAGCAGCTACGACAGGGAAAGGTACGAGCAGTACTTC.

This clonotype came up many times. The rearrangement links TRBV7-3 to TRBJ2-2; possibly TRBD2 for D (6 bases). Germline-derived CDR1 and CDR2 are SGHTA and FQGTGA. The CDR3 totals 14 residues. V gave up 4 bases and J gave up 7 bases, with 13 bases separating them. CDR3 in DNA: TGTGCCAGCAGCTCTAGTGGGGGGATCGGGGAGCTGTTTTTT. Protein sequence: CASSSSGGIGELFF.